This TCR beta chain was profiled in a study of shared clonotypes between healthy human individuals. For the study at large: The people who gave samples were a couple of women and three men aged 18 to 49. CD4 naive and memory got three plates each, CD8 naive two, CD8 memory one.

Donors comprised healthy HIV-negative adults lacking recent acute infections or vaccinations. On this clone itself: The target antigen is unknown.

Clones were sequenced by immunoSEQ multiplex PCR, and TCRdb holds only the in-frame ones, with some missing. The sample lists 2 million to 2.5 million clones; nearly 97% were seen once. Study outcomes and limitations: What naive subsets generally showed was a larger estimated richness than memory subsets showed.

The sequence derives from a man younger than 35 in good health. The sequenced sample was naive CD4+ T cells sorted from blood. Subset meaning: CD45RA+ positively selected.

The DNA of the CDR3 is TGTGCCAGCAGCTTTATATTCCTCAACACGCAATCTAGCTATGGCTACACCTTC. This sequence encodes CASSFIFLNTQSSYGYTF. This chain links TRBV7-9 with TRBJ1-2; no definite D call. V gave up 3 bases and J gave up 4 bases, with 24 bases separating them. The CDR3 has 18 residues. Looked up from germline, CDR1 is SEHNR and CDR2 is FQNEAQ (reference sequence).